These T cell receptor beta chains were read from a single sample in a study of blood T cell repertoires in COVID-19. TCRdb's table, derived via immunoSEQ multiplex PCR, lists solely in-frame clones and lacks some. The profile shows about 71,000 clones, 90% of them singletons. Sequencing was carried out using peripheral blood. The receptors come from a woman aged 80 or over with acute or convalescent COVID-19. CDR3s include the opening cysteine and the closing phenylalanine or tryptophan. D genes are given only for firm matches. A row's size may be missing; if present it is once, few, many or a size class.

cdr3_aa cdr3_nt d_call v_call clone_size j_call
CASSYQDRGLAGYTF TGCGCCAGCAGCTACCAGGACAGGGGGCTTGCTGGCTACACCTTC TRBD1 TRBV5-1 - TRBJ1-2
CASSFSGLGEQFF TGTGCCAGCAGCTTCTCAGGGTTGGGTGAGCAGTTCTTC - TRBV7-3 - TRBJ2-1
CASRPGTGDTGELFF TGTGCCAGCAGGCCCGGGACAGGGGACACCGGGGAGCTGTTTTTT TRBD1 TRBV7-6 once TRBJ2-2
CASSSRGPASSNQPQHF TGTGCCAGTAGTTCCAGAGGGCCCGCCTCTAGCAATCAGCCCCAGCATTTT - TRBV19 - TRBJ1-5
CASSLEGQGLINTEAFF TGTGCCAGCAGCTTGGAGGGACAGGGGTTAATCAACACTGAAGCTTTCTTT TRBD1 TRBV5-6 once TRBJ1-1
CASSLAGGPNTGELFF TGTGCCAGCAGTTTAGCGGGAGGGCCGAACACCGGGGAGCTGTTTTTT TRBD2 TRBV28 - TRBJ2-2
CASSMLDMNTEAFF TGTGCCAGCAGTATGCTGGACATGAACACTGAAGCTTTCTTT - TRBV5-6 - TRBJ1-1
CASSVAANTGELFF TGTGCCAGCAGCGTGGCCGCGAACACCGGGGAGCTGTTTTTT - TRBV9 - TRBJ2-2
CASSRGDRETQYF TGTGCCAGCTCCCGGGGGGACCGAGAGACCCAGTACTTC TRBD2 TRBV18 - TRBJ2-5
CASSRLAGGLGGDTQYF TGTGCCAGCAGCAGACTAGCGGGGGGGCTGGGGGGAGATACGCAGTATTTT TRBD2 TRBV27 - TRBJ2-3
CASSVYTGNYGYTF TGTGCCAGCAGCGTATATACAGGGAACTATGGCTACACCTTC - TRBV9 - TRBJ1-2
CASSPKQGKSPLHF TGTGCCAGCAGCCCGAAACAGGGGAAATCACCCCTCCACTTT TRBD1 TRBV3-1/TRBV3-2 once TRBJ1-6
CASTQGGSYEQYF TGTGCCAGCACCCAGGGGGGCTCCTACGAGCAGTACTTC - TRBV12-3/TRBV12-4 - TRBJ2-7
CATSDIGGGSNEQFF TGTGCCACCAGTGATATAGGGGGCGGAAGCAATGAGCAGTTCTTC TRBD1 TRBV24-1 - TRBJ2-1
CASSIRDRSQETQYF TGTGCCAGTAGTATAAGGGACAGGAGCCAAGAGACCCAGTACTTC TRBD1 TRBV19 - TRBJ2-5
CASSLDLSGVAGNTIYF TGCGCCAGCAGCTTGGATTTAAGCGGGGTCGCAGGAAACACCATATATTTT - TRBV5-1 - TRBJ1-3
CASNYWGTNSGNTIYF TGTGCCAGCAATTACTGGGGGACAAACTCTGGAAACACCATATATTTT - TRBV6-5 - TRBJ1-3
CASSSGQGADTQYF TGTGCCAGTAGTTCAGGACAGGGGGCAGATACGCAGTATTTT TRBD1 TRBV19 few TRBJ2-3
CASSPRVNTEAFF TGTGCCAGCAGTCCGCGGGTGAACACTGAAGCTTTCTTT - TRBV7-6 once TRBJ1-1
CASSYRWGEETQYF TGTGCCAGCAGTTACCGCTGGGGAGAAGAGACCCAGTACTTC - TRBV6-2/TRBV6-3 once TRBJ2-5
CASSEPGQASETQYF TGTGCCAGCAGTGAACCGGGACAGGCTTCAGAGACCCAGTACTTC TRBD1 TRBV6-1 few TRBJ2-5
CASSQFSGTGVGYTF TGCGCCAGCAGCCAATTTTCCGGGACAGGGGTTGGCTACACCTTC TRBD1 TRBV4-1 - TRBJ1-2
CASSVGWTGGLSNYEQYF TGTGCCAGCAGCGTAGGATGGACAGGGGGCCTGAGTAATTACGAGCAGTACTTC TRBD1 TRBV9 - TRBJ2-7
CASSPEQGAATEAFF TGTGCCAGCTCACCTGAACAGGGGGCGGCCACTGAAGCTTTCTTT TRBD1 TRBV18 - TRBJ1-1